The rows below give T cell receptor beta chains drawn from one sample of a study of CD8 T cells in ankylosing spondylitis. TCRdb re-called the 5' RACE reads through MiXCR, storing one row per CDR3 protein. This table has about 42,000 distinct CDR3 sequences, over 3.5% appearing once. Sequenced input: blood, either unsorted or a sorted T cell fraction (not recorded which). The receptors were gathered from a female donor with ankylosing spondylitis or in good health (not recorded which). Each CDR3 is given with its conserved first and last residue. Each record gives: D gene, J gene, clone size, V gene, CDR3 protein, CDR3 DNA. A D gene is named only where the DNA matches it firmly. Not every row has a clone size; where given, it reads once, few, many or a size class.

>.|TRBJ2-3|many|TRBV9
CASSPRDRDTQYF
TGTGCCAGCAGCCCTAGGGACCGCGATACGCAGTATTTT
>.|TRBJ1-5|medium-sized|TRBV6-2/TRBV6-3
CASRRPQPQHF
TGTGCCAGCAGAAGGCCTCAGCCCCAGCATTTT
>.|TRBJ2-3|many|TRBV9
CASSVGRTRGSTDTQYF
TGTGCCAGCAGCGTAGGGCGGACCCGAGGTAGCACAGATACGCAGTATTTT
>.|TRBJ2-3|.|TRBV9
CASSVGLVPDTQYF
TGTGCCAGCAGCGTAGGCCTAGTCCCCGATACGCAGTATTTT
>.|TRBJ2-7|few|TRBV9
CASSVSPVASYEQYF
TGTGCCAGCAGCGTGAGCCCCGTAGCTTCATACGAGCAGTACTTC
>TRBD1|TRBJ1-2|many|TRBV9
CASSPSGLPGQGFIYYGYTF
TGTGCCAGCAGCCCCTCGGGGCTTCCGGGACAGGGGTTTATTTACTATGGCTACACCTTC
>TRBD1|TRBJ1-6|medium-sized|TRBV9
CASSVAWDRINSPLHF
TGTGCCAGCAGCGTAGCTTGGGACAGAATTAATTCACCCCTCCACTTT
>TRBD2|TRBJ2-3|.|TRBV9
CASSVGGGAFSTDTQYF
TGTGCCAGCAGCGTAGGCGGGGGGGCATTCAGCACAGATACGCAGTATTTT
>.|TRBJ1-2|.|TRBV9
CASSVAWDPLRGGYTF
TGTGCCAGCAGCGTAGCATGGGATCCTTTGAGAGGTGGCTACACCTTC
>.|TRBJ2-1|many|TRBV9
CASSVGGDEQFF
TGTGCCAGCAGCGTGGGGGGAGATGAGCAGTTCTTC
>.|TRBJ1-6|many|TRBV9
CASSVRFNSPLHF
TGTGCCAGCAGCGTACGGTTCAATTCACCCCTCCACTTT
>TRBD1|TRBJ2-1|few|TRBV9
CASSVTGSNEQFF
TGTGCCAGCAGCGTGACAGGGAGCAATGAGCAGTTCTTC
>.|TRBJ2-5|.|TRBV9
CASSVEDWNEIQYF
TGTGCCAGCAGCGTAGAGGATTGGAATGAGATACAGTACTTC
>.|TRBJ2-1|.|TRBV9
CASSVGGGHSYNEQFF
TGTGCCAGCAGCGTAGGAGGGGGGCACTCCTACAATGAGCAGTTCTTC
>TRBD2|TRBJ2-1|many|TRBV9
CASSVVPGGDNEQFF
TGTGCCAGCAGCGTAGTTCCCGGGGGGGACAATGAGCAGTTCTTC
>.|TRBJ2-1|many|TRBV9
CASSVTGRPYNEQFF
TGTGCCAGCAGCGTAACAGGGAGGCCCTACAATGAGCAGTTCTTC
>TRBD1|TRBJ1-3|many|TRBV9
CASSLIGTGTSGNTIYF
TGTGCCAGCAGCCTCATCGGGACAGGGACCTCTGGAAACACCATATATTTT